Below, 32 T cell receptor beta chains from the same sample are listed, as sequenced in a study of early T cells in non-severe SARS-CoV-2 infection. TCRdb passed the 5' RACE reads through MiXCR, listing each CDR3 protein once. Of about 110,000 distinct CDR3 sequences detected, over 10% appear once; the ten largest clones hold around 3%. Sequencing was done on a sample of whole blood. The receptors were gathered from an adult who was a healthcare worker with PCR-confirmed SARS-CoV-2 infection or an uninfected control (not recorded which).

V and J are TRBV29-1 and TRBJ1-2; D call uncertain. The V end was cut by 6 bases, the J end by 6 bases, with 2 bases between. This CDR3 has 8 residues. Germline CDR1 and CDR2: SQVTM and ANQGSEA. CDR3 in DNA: TGCAGCGTCGATGGCTACACCTTC. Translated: CSVDGYTF.

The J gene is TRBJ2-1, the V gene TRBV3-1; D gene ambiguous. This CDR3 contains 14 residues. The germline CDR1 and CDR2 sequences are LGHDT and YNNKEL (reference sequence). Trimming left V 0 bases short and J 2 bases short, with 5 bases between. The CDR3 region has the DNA TGTGCCAGCAGCCAAGATAGCCCCTACAATGAGCAGTTCTTC. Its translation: CASSQDSPYNEQFF.

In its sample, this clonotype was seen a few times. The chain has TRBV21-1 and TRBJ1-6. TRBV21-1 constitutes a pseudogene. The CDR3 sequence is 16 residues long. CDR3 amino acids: CASTALRGPLRAPLHF. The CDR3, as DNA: TGTGCCAGCACCGCCCTCCGGGGCCCTCTTAGGGCACCCCTCCACTTT.

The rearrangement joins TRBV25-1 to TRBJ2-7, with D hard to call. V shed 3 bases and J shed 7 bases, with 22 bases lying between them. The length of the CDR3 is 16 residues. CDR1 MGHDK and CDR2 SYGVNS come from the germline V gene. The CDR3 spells CASSDPAGHWGREQYF. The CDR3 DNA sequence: TGTGCCAGCAGTGATCCGGCCGGGCACTGGGGAAGAGAGCAGTACTTC.

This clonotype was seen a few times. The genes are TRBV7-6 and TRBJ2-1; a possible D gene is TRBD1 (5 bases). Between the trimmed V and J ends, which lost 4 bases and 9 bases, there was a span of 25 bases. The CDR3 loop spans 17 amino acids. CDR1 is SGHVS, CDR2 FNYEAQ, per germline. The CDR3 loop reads CASSSPKGRRERGEQFF. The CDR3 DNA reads TGTGCCAGCAGCTCGCCTAAGGGGCGCAGGGAAAGGGGTGAGCAGTTCTTC.

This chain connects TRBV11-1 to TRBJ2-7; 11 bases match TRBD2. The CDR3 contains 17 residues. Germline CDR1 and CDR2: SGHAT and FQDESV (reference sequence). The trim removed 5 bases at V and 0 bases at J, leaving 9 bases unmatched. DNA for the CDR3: TGTGCCAGCAGCGAATCCCATCTAGCGGGGGGCTCCTACGAGCAGTACTTC. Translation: CASSESHLAGGSYEQYF.

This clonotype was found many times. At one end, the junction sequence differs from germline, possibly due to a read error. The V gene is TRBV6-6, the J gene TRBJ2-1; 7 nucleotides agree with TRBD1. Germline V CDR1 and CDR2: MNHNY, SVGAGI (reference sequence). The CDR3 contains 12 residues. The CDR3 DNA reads TGTGCCAGCAGCACCGGGACAGTGAACCTTATCTTC. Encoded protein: CASSTGTVNLIF.

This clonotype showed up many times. The CDR3 bases are TGCGCCAGCAGCTTCGACGGCTTAGGAAACACCATATATTTT. Translating it yields CASSFDGLGNTIYF. This chain joins TRBV5-1 and TRBJ1-3, with D unresolved. The CDR3 extends over 14 amino acids. V lost 2 bases, J lost 4 bases, and 10 bases lay in between. From germline, CDR1 is SGHRS and CDR2 YFSETQ. The full variable domain, with the rest looked up from reference TRBV5-1 and TRBJ1-3, is KAGVTQTPRYLIKTRGQQVTLSCSPISGHRSVSWYQQTPGQGLQFLFEYFSETQRNKGNFPGRFSGRQFSNSRSEMNVSTLELGDSALYLCASSFDGLGNTIYFGEGSWLTVV.

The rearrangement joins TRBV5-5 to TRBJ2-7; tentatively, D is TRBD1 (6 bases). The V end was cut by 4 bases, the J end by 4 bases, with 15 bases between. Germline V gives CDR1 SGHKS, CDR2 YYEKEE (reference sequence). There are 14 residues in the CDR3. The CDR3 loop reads CASSPTGSAYEQYF. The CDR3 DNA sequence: TGTGCCAGCAGCCCAACAGGGTCGGCGTACGAGCAGTACTTC.

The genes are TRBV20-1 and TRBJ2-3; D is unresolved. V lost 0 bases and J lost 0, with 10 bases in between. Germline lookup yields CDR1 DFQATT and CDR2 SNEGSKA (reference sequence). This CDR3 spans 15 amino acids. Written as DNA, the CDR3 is TGCAGTGCTAGAGATTCGTGGACCAGCACAGATACGCAGTATTTT. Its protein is CSARDSWTSTDTQYF.

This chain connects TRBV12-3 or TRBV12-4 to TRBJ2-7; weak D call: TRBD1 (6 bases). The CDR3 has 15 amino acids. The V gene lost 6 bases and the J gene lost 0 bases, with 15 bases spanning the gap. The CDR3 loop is CASRQSRGFSYEQYF. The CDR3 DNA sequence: TGTGCCAGCAGGCAGAGCAGGGGATTCTCCTACGAGCAGTACTTC.

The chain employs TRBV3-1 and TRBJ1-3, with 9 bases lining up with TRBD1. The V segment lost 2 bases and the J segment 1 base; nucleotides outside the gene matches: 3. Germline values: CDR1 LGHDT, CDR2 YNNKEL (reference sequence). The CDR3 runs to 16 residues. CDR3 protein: CASSQRTGVSGNTIYF. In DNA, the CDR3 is TGTGCCAGCAGCCAACGGACAGGGGTTTCTGGAAACACCATATATTTT. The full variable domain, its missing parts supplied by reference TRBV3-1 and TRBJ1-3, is DTAVSQTPKYLVTQMGNDKSIKCEQNLGHDTMYWYKQDSKKFLKIMFSYNNKELIINETVPNRFSPKSPDKAHLNLHINSLELGDSAVYFCASSQRTGVSGNTIYFGEGSWLTVV.

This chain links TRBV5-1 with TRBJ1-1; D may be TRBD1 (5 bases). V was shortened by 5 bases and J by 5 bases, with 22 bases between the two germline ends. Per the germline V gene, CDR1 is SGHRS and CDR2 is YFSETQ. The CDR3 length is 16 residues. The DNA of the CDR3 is TGCGCCAGCAGTATACCCGGGTCCTTAGGGGAGACTGAAGCTTTCTTT. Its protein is CASSIPGSLGETEAFF.

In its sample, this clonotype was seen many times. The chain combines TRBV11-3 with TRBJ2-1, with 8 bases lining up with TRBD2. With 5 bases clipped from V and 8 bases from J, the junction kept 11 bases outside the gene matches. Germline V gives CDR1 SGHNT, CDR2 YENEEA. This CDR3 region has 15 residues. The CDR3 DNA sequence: TGTGCCAGCAGCACAGACCCGGGGGGGCCTTATGAGCAGTTCTTC. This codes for CASSTDPGGPYEQFF.

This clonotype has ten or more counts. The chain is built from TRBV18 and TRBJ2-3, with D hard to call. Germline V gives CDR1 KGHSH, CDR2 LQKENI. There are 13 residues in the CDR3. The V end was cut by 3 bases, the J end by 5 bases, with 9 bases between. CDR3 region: CASSPGPKDTQYF. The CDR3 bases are TGTGCCAGCTCACCGGGCCCCAAAGATACGCAGTATTTT.

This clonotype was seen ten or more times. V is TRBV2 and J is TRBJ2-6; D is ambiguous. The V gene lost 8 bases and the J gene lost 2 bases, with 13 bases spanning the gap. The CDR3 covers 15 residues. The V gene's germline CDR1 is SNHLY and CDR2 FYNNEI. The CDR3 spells CASVPNLPGANVLTF. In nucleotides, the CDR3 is TGTGCCAGCGTCCCCAATCTACCTGGGGCCAACGTCCTGACTTTC.

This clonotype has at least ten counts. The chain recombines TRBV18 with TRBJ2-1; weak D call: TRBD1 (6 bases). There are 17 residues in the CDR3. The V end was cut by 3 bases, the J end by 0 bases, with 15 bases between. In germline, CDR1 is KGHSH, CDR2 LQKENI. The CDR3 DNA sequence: TGTGCCAGCTCACCGGCCCTGGGGGCAAGCTCCTACAATGAGCAGTTCTTC. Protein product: CASSPALGASSYNEQFF.

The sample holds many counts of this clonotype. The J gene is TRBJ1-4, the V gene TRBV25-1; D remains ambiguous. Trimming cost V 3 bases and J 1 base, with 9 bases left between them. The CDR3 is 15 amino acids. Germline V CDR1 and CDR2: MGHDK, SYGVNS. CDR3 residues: CASSDLGRTNEKLFF. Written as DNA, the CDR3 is TGTGCCAGCAGTGACCTCGGTAGAACTAATGAAAAACTGTTTTTT.

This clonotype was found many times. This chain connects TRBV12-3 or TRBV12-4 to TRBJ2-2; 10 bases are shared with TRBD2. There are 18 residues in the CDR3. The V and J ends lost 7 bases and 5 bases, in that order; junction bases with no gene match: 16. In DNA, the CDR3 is TGTGCCAGCACCGACACGGGCCCACTGGGACTAGCGACCGGGGAGCTGTTTTTT. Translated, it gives CASTDTGPLGLATGELFF.

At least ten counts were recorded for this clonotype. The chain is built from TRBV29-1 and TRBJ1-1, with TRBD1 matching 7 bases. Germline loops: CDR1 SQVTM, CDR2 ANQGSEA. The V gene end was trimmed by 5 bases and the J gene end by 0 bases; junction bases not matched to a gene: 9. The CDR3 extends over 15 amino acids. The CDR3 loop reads CSVLNRQGMNTEAFF. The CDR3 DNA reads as TGCAGCGTTCTGAATCGACAGGGTATGAACACTGAAGCTTTCTTT.

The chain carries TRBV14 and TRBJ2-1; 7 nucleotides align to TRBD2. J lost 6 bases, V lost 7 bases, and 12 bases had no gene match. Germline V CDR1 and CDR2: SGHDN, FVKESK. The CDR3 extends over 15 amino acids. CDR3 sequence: CASTHLADPANEQFF. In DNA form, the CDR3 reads TGTGCCAGCACCCACCTAGCGGATCCCGCCAATGAGCAGTTCTTC.

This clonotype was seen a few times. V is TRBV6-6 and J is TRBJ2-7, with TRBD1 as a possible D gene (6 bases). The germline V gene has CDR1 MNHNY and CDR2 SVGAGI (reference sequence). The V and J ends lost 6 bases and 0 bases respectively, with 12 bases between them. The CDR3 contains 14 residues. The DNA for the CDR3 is TGTGCCAGCAGACGGACAGCGGACTCCTACGAGCAGTACTTC. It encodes CASRRTADSYEQYF.

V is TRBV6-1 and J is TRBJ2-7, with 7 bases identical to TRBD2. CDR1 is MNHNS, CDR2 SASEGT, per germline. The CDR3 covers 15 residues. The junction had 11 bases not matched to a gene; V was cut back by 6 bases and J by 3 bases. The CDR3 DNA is TGTGCCAGCAGAAACCTTGGGGGGGTCCTCTACGAGCAGTACTTC. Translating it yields CASRNLGGVLYEQYF.

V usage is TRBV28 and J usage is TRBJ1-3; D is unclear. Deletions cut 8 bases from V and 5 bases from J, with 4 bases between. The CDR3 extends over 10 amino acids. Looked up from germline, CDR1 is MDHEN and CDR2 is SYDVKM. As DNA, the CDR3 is TGTGCCAGCGGCCGAAACACCATATATTTT. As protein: CASGRNTIYF.

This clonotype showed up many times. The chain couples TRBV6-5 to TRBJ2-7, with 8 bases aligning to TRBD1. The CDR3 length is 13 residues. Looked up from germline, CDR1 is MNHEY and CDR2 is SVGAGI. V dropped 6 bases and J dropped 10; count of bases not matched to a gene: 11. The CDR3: CASSSGGPDTQYF. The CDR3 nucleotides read TGTGCCAGCAGCTCAGGGGGCCCGGACACCCAGTACTTC.

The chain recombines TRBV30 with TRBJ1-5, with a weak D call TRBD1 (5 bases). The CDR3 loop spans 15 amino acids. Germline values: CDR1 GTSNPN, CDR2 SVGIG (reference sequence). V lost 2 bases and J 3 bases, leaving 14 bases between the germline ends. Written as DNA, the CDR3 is TGTGCCTGGAGTCTACTCGCCAGGGACAATCAGCCCCAGCATTTT. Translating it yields CAWSLLARDNQPQHF.

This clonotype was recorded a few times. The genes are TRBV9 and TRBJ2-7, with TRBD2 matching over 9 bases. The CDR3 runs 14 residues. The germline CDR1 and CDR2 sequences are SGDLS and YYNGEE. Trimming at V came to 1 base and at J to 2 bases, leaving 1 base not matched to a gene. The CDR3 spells CASSVSSGAYEQYF. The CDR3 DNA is TGTGCCAGCAGCGTATCTAGCGGGGCCTACGAGCAGTACTTC.

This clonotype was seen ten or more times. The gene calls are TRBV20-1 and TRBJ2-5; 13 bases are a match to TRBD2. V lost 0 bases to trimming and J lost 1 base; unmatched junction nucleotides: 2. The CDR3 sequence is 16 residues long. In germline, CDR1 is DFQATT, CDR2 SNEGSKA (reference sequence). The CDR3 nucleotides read TGCAGTGCTAGAGATTGGACTAGCGGGAGCCAAGAGACCCAGTACTTC. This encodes CSARDWTSGSQETQYF.

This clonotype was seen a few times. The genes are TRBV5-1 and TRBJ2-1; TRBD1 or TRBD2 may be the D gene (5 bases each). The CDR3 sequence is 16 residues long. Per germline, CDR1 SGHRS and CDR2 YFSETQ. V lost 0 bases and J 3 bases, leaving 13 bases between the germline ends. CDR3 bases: TGCGCCAGCAGCTTGGGGGACCCCCAAGGCTACAATGAGCAGTTCTTC. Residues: CASSLGDPQGYNEQFF.

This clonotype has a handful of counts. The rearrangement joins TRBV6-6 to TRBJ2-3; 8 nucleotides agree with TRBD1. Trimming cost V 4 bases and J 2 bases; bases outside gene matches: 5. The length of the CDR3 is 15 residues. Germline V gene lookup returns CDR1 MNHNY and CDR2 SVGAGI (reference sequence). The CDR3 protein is CASSFLRGLTDTQYF. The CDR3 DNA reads TGTGCCAGCAGTTTTCTCAGGGGGCTCACAGATACGCAGTATTTT.

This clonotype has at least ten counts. The CDR3 sequence: CASSFISEAFF. CDR3 bases: TGTGCCAGCAGCTTTATCTCTGAAGCTTTCTTT. The chain carries TRBV5-5 and TRBJ1-1; no reliable D call. The germline V gene encodes CDR1 SGHKS and CDR2 YYEKEE (reference sequence). The CDR3 spans 11 residues. V lost 2 bases and J 6 bases, leaving 5 bases between the germline ends.

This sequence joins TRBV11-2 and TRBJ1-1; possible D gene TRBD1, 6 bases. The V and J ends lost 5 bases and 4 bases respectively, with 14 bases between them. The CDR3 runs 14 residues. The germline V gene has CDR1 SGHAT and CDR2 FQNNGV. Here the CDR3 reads CASSLGGLGTEAFF. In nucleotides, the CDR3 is TGTGCCAGCAGCCTAGGGGGTTTAGGCACTGAAGCTTTCTTT.